This T cell receptor (beta chain) was profiled in a study of technical replicates of blood from several donors. The data were produced by immunoSEQ multiplex PCR, yet TCRdb's version contains in-frame clones alone and is incomplete. The profile shows tens of thousands of clones, around 90% of them singletons. CDR3 size: 12 residues. V dropped 7 bases and J dropped 3 bases, with 10 bases sitting between them. Looked up from germline, CDR1 is SGHRS and CDR2 is YFSETQ. Sequencing input: T cells isolated from PBMCs. The sequence derives from a human donor in good health. The chain recombines TRBV5-1 with TRBJ2-5, with D perhaps matching TRBD2 (6 bases). CDR3 region: CASFGGEETQYF. The CDR3 nucleotides read TGCGCCAGCTTTGGCGGGGAAGAGACCCAGTACTTC.